This T cell receptor beta chain emerged from a study of Ad26.COV2.S vaccination and SARS-CoV-2 variants. Study details: Vaccine-arm donor from the placebo-controlled COV1001 Ad26.COV2.S trial.

Study-level findings and limits: Vaccinees showed greater spike-specific TCR breadth than placebo recipients. For non-spike TCRs, breadth in vaccine recipients resembled that in placebo recipients.

The sample's treatment: around 19 received Ad26.COV2.S at low or high dose, single or two shots; a few received placebo; per-sample allocation not given. The study sampled participants on day 63 after the first vaccine or placebo injection. Sequencing used immunoSEQ multiplex PCR; TCRdb keeps in-frame clones, though not all of them. The repertoire holds around 250,000 clones, with 70% to 90% as singletons. For this clone: Antigen unknown.

The CDR3 spans 18 residues. This chain uses TRBV21-1 with TRBJ2-1; the table's D call, TRBD1, was not checked against the DNA. TRBV21-1 is an annotated pseudogene. The sequence came from a person aged 18-60 years who received the Ad26.COV2.S COVID-19 vaccine or a placebo. The material sequenced was peripheral blood, taken in a trial of Ad26.COV2.S vaccine versus placebo. CDR3 in DNA: TGTGCCAGCAGCAAAGAGCATTTACGGGACAGGGGGTATCATGAGCAGTTCTTC. It yields the protein CASSKEHLRDRGYHEQFF.